This T cell receptor (beta chain) was retrieved from a study of cytomegalovirus exposure and HLA in healthy donors. Overall study results and limits: Rarity characterized most TCR sequences, yet some public TCRs appeared in many donors. It was found in a later analysis that first-cohort TCR clusters tended to co-occur in the roughly 120 validation repertoires. Through in vitro validation, three CMV-associated chains were shown to be specific for CMV antigens.

As concerns this clone: Its antigen is undetermined.

Sequenced by immunoSEQ multiplex PCR; TCRdb stores in-frame clones only, minus some. Among over 150,000 clones listed, around 88% were seen once. This CDR3 has 18 residues. In germline, CDR1 is SGHVS, CDR2 FQNEAQ. The ends lost 5 bases at V and 0 bases at J; junction bases unmatched: 9. This sequence joins TRBV7-8 and TRBJ1-6; 8 nucleotides match TRBD1. This TCR was recovered from a young man in good health and CMV-seropositive. Sequencing was performed on PBMCs. The DNA of the CDR3 is TGTGCCAGCAGCCGGACAGGGAAAACTAGCTCCTATAATTCACCCCTCCACTTT. The encoded protein is CASSRTGKTSSYNSPLHF.